This T cell receptor (beta chain) is drawn from a study of blood T cell repertoires in COVID-19. Looking at the study overall: There were acute and convalescent COVID-19 samples, and they came from the United States, Italy and Spain. In each case, the material was cDNA or gDNA derived from T cells, B-cell-depleted T cells, or PBMCs.

Authors' data handling: It was from reference gene primer amplification that nucleated cell counts were estimated. TCRdb's copy holds only in-frame clones and misses some; the assay was immunoSEQ multiplex PCR. The V and J calls and clone size were taken over from that table, and D and trimming were inferred from the DNA. The table has about 200,000 clones, 81% seen once. The germline V gene encodes CDR1 MNHEY and CDR2 SVGAGI. The CDR3 runs to 15 residues. V was clipped by 0 bases and J by 0 bases, with 6 bases between them. J is TRBJ2-1 and V is TRBV6-5; D perhaps matches TRBD2 (5 bases). The sequencing input was peripheral blood. This clonotype was sampled from a woman at least 80 years old with acute or convalescent COVID-19. In nucleotides, the CDR3 is TGTGCCAGCAGTTACTCAAGCGGCTCCTACAATGAGCAGTTCTTC. This codes for CASSYSSGSYNEQFF.